This entry describes one T cell receptor beta chain. It lacks a known antigen. No much larger clone is present one base from it, and per-base qualities are unavailable. The data derive from a study of blood T cell repertoires in COVID-19 (dated by TCRdb to about 2020). Turning to the overall study: The collaborator samples originated in the United States, Italy and Spain and spanned the acute and convalescent phases of COVID-19. Where HLA class I and class II types were available, the types were taken from metadata supplied by the sample provider, not from assay-based typing. The material from the prospective study consisted of cDNA or gDNA derived from T cells, B-cell-depleted T cells, or PBMCs. The sample metadata nearly always contained a de-identified subject ID, COVID-19 status, age in years and sex. The repertoires were made available in a free public database intended to serve as a resource for research on the immune response to SARS-CoV-2. Deeply sampled blood TCRbeta repertoires from subjects exposed to, actively infected with, or recovered from COVID-19 were included in the dataset. The samples were drawn from the first 160 participants of the ongoing ImmuneRACE study and from 1,200 or so subjects provided by 6 global collaborators. What the study reported, not specific to this receptor: Clinical and demographic metadata were provided uncurated, with the amount varying by source and participant.

The immunoSEQ Assay, a bias-controlled multiplex PCR, was used to amplify TCRbeta CDR3 regions from genomic DNA. The paper's data handling went like this. Nucleated cell counts per sample were estimated from amplification of reference gene primers within the assay. Sequence reads were collapsed and filtered to measure the absolute abundance of every unique TCRbeta CDR3 rearrangement. For each sample, productive Simpson clonality was calculated as the square root of Simpson's diversity index across productive rearrangements. TCRdb mirrors the immuneACCESS table, restricted to in-frame sequences. Some clones are absent from its copies; in checked studies, under half trace to an unresolved V gene, and the reason for the others is unknown. D and trimming were read from the DNA, whereas the V and J calls and clone size are those reported in that table. In this sample the table shows about 150,000 clones, roughly nine tenths of which occur a single time. The ten largest clonotypes hold more than 14% of the sample.

Whole blood was collected in K2EDTA tubes by collaborating institutions according to the institutions' own protocols. For TCRbeta analysis, collaborators shipped samples as frozen whole blood, isolated PBMCs, or DNA extracted from either of those sample types. This TCR came from a woman aged 40 to 50 with acute or convalescent COVID-19. Sequencing was done on a sample of peripheral blood.

The CDR3 corresponds to CASSYRGAGNTGELFF. The sequence in DNA is TGTGCCAGCAGCTACAGGGGCGCCGGGAACACCGGGGAGCTGTTTTTT. The V gene is TRBV5-5 and the J gene is TRBJ2-2; 7 of the junction bases match TRBD1. Trimmed from V: 3 bases; trimmed from J: 1 base; junction bases lacking a gene match: 6. CDR1 SGHKS and CDR2 YYEKEE were looked up in the germline V gene (reference sequence). The CDR3 holds 16 amino acids from the cysteine to the phenylalanine. CDR3 DNA is the only sequence kept; it has 48 bases, read in frame from the first base.